This T cell receptor beta chain was sequenced during a study of shared clonotypes between healthy human individuals. Findings and caveats of the study: It was observed that roughly 5% of naive CD4 clonotypes were shared across several donors. Despite large depth, sorted-subset datasets appeared incompletely sequenced.

Cells designated naive CD8 were CD45RO-negative and were positively selected for CCR7, with terminally differentiated effector memory CD45RA+ cells excluded. The study ran the assay at deep level. Several immunoSEQ 96-well plates shared each subset's DNA, each plate a replicate. Data came from immunoSEQ multiplex PCR; TCRdb stores just in-frame clones and leaves some out. This sample has millions of clones, with about 95% found just once. With respect to this clone: Antigen specificity is unknown. At the DNA level, this CDR3 is encoded by other sequences in the same sample as well.

Trimming took off 4 bases at V and 0 bases at J, with 7 bases between the two ends. CDR3 length equals 13 residues. The germline gives CDR1 WNHNN, CDR2 SYGVQD (reference sequence). V gene TRBV10-1 combines with J gene TRBJ2-7; D gene uncertain. Material: naive CD8+ T cells sorted from blood. The origin of this receptor is a man aged 18 to 29 in good health. The DNA for the CDR3 is TGCGCCAGCAGTGGAGGTAGCTCCTACGAGCAGTACTTC. Translation gives CASSGGSSYEQYF.